Below are 21 T cell receptor delta chains sequenced from a single sample in a study of gamma-delta T cells after stem cell transplantation. TCRdb reran clone calling via CATT on the RT-PCR reads. The repertoire holds some 14,000 delta-chain clones, with 9.4% as singletons. Sequencing input: gamma-delta T cells. The receptors derive from a human donor. It is not recorded whose cells these are; they may come from a transplant donor.

This clone was seen at least ten times. With only one base between it and a far larger clone, this is likely a read error. This chain uses TRDV2 with TRDJ1; D uncertain. CDR1 GEAIGNYY and CDR2 EKD come from the germline V gene. The CDR3 is 16 residues long. V lost 0 bases to trimming and J lost 3 bases, with 16 bases between them. The chain's CDR3 is CACDTVQRTNADKLIF. The DNA for the CDR3 is TGTGCCTGTGACACCGTACAACGCACCAACGCCGATAAACTCATCTTT.

This clone has more than one count but fewer than ten. This DNA translates differently at residue 17 from the TCRdb protein, which is that of a much larger clone; a read error is likely, and the protein shown is the DNA's own translation. The chain has TRDV2 and TRDJ1; 13 bases line up with TRDD3. The CDR3 runs 19 residues. Germline lookup yields CDR1 GEAIGNYY and CDR2 EKD. The CDR3 loop is CACDTVGNWGIRGIDKPIF. The DNA for the CDR3 is TGTGCCTGTGACACCGTGGGCAACTGGGGGATACGGGGCATCGATAAACCCATCTTT.

In this sample, this clone turned up a few times. Only one base separates this from a far larger clonotype, so it likely reflects a read error. This sample includes further DNA sequences coding for the same CDR3. The rearrangement uses TRDV2 and TRDJ1; 10 bases align to TRDD3. This CDR3 has 17 amino acids. Germline lookup yields CDR1 GEAIGNYY and CDR2 EKD. CDR3 sequence (DNA): TGTGCCTGTGACTCCCTGGGGGATAGAGGAGACACCGATAAGCTCATCTTT. As protein: CACDSLGDRGDTDKLIF.

This clone was seen ten or more times. Translating this DNA gives a protein that differs at residue 3 from the TCRdb one, which belongs to a much larger clone; a read error is likely, and the protein shown is this translation. The V gene is TRDV2, the J gene TRDJ3; D perhaps matches TRDD3 (5 bases). The CDR3 has 18 residues. Germline V gene lookup returns CDR1 GEAIGNYY and CDR2 EKD. In DNA, the CDR3 is TGTGCCCGTGACACCGGGGGGTCAGGCTCCTGGGACACCCGACAGATGTTTTTC. It translates to CARDTGGSGSWDTRQMFF.

On this clone: TCRdb's protein for this DNA is that of a much larger clone and differs from the translation at residue 5, likely a read error; the protein shown is the DNA translation. The V call is TRDV2, the J call TRDJ1, with 10 bases lining up with TRDD3. Looked up from germline, CDR1 is GEAIGNYY and CDR2 is EKD. Unmatched junction bases numbered 12, after V lost 3 bases and J lost 0 bases. This CDR3 is 18 amino acids long. The CDR3 coding sequence is TGTGCCTGTGACGCTGTGCGACTGGGGGATGAGTACACCGATAAACTCATCTTT. It yields the protein CACDAVRLGDEYTDKLIF.

This clone was seen only a few times. A far larger clone is a single base away, which makes a read error likely. Other DNA sequences of this sample code for an identical CDR3. The chain links TRDV3 to TRDJ1; 12 bases are a match to TRDD3. The CDR3 loop spans 17 amino acids. Looked up from germline, CDR1 is TVYSNPD and CDR2 is GDNSRS (reference sequence). CDR3 region: CAFSDLLGDTNTDKLIF. The CDR3 DNA is TGTGCCTTTAGTGACCTACTGGGGGATACCAACACCGACAAACTCATCTTT.

There are a few counts of this clone. The likely explanation is a read error, given a far larger clone one base away. Other DNA sequences in the same sample also yield this CDR3. The chain uses TRDV2 and TRDJ2, with D possibly being TRDD2 or TRDD3 (7 bases each). Germline lookup yields CDR1 GEAIGNYY and CDR2 EKD. The CDR3 loop spans 19 amino acids. In DNA, the CDR3 is TGTGCCTGTGACCGCATTCCTACCCGGGGGATGGATTTGACAGCGCAACTCTTCTTT. It codes for CACDRIPTRGMDLTAQLFF.

Details on this clone: A far larger clone differs by one base, so this is likely a read error. Other DNA sequences in the sample encode the same CDR3. The chain combines TRDV2 with TRDJ1, with 10 positions matching TRDD3. This CDR3 region has 17 residues. V lost 3 bases to trimming and J lost 0 bases; unmatched junction nucleotides: 9. Germline V gene data show CDR1 as GEAIGNYY and CDR2 as EKD. The CDR3 DNA is TGTGCCTGTGACTTAGTGGGGGATACCCGAAACACCGATAAACTCATCTTT. Its protein is CACDLVGDTRNTDKLIF.

This clone showed up many times. A much larger clone lies one base from this, so it may be a read error. The CDR3: CACGTVGGGYPDTDKLIF. CDR3 sequence (DNA): TGTGCCTGTGGCACCGTGGGTGGGGGATACCCGGACACCGATAAACTCATCTTT. The chain has TRDV2 and TRDJ1; 10 nucleotides align to TRDD3. This CDR3 has 18 amino acids. The V gene's germline CDR1 is GEAIGNYY and CDR2 EKD.

This clone appeared a few times. TCRdb's entry gives the protein of a much larger clone, which mismatches this DNA's translation at residue 13, likely from a read error; the protein reported here is translated from the DNA. This chain joins TRDV2 and TRDJ1, with 8 bases lining up with TRDD3. The trim removed 2 bases at V and 3 bases at J, leaving 16 bases unmatched. CDR1 and CDR2 (germline): GEAIGNYY, EKD. The CDR3 consists of 18 residues. DNA of the CDR3: TGTGCCTGTGACATATTAACCGTCGACGGGGATACCGCCGATAAACTCATCTTT. Translating it yields CACDILTVDGDTADKLIF.

About this clone itself: Relative to the germline gene, one junction end is altered; a read error may explain this. This sequence joins TRDV1 and TRDJ1; D unresolved. Germline V lookup: CDR1 TSWWSYY, CDR2 QGS. The CDR3 consists of 18 residues. CDR3 amino acids: CARGKGRRRKGSANKLIF. CDR3 DNA sequence: TGTGCTCGTGGGAAAGGACGCCGACGGAAGGGGTCGGCGAATAAACTCATCTTT.

About this clone: A read error likely explains why the TCRdb protein, taken from a much larger clone, differs from this DNA's translation at residue 8; the protein shown is translated from the DNA. V usage is TRDV2 and J usage is TRDJ1; 7 nucleotides align to TRDD3. This CDR3 is built from 17 residues. The germline CDR1 and CDR2 sequences are GEAIGNYY and EKD. The J segment lost 0 bases and the V segment lost 4 bases, leaving 13 bases of the junction unmatched. The CDR3 reads CACDPLVRGIYTDKLIF. CDR3 sequence (DNA): TGTGCCTGTGATCCCCTAGTGAGGGGGATCTACACCGATAAACTCATCTTT.

This clone was found many times. At one end the junction does not follow the germline gene, possibly because of a read error. The chain combines TRDV2 with TRDJ1; TRDD3 might be the D (5 bases). Germline CDR1 GEAIGNYY, CDR2 EKD. The CDR3 extends over 21 amino acids. CDR3 DNA sequence: TGTGCCTGTGACACCGTTGAGTGCCACCTGCATACTGGTGGACTCACCGCTAAACTCATCTTT. As protein: CACDTVECHLHTGGLTAKLIF.

This clone appeared a few times. The amino acid sequence in TCRdb belongs to a much larger clone and departs from this DNA's translation at residue 8, likely a sequencing read error; the sequence shown is translated from the DNA. The chain joins TRDV1 to TRDJ1; 12 bases match TRDD3. Germline V CDR1 and CDR2: TSWWSYY, QGS. CDR3 length: 25 residues. J was trimmed by 6 bases and V by 0 bases; bases with no gene match: 32. CDR3 sequence: CALGELHGPQVFPSNWGILSHKLIF. DNA for the CDR3: TGTGCTCTTGGGGAACTGCACGGGCCCCAGGTCTTTCCTTCTAACTGGGGGATACTAAGCCATAAACTCATCTTT.

The table lists this clone with a few counts. The rearrangement joins TRDV2 to TRDJ3; D remains unclear. The germline V and J ends were trimmed by 2 bases and 18 bases, with 37 bases remaining between them. The CDR3 extends over 20 amino acids. Germline values: CDR1 GEAIGNYY, CDR2 EKD. CDR3 region: CACDKTEGPLISCDIRPMFF. CDR3 sequence (DNA): TGTGCCTGTGACAAAACGGAGGGGCCTTTAATCTCCTGTGACATCCGCCCGATGTTTTTC.

Concerning this clone itself: An end of the junction differs from the germline gene, which may be a read error. CDR3 nucleotides: TGTGCCTGTGACAATCTCTACATACTGGTGTATTCGGTGACCTATAACCTCATCTTT. It specifies CACDNLYILVYSVTYNLIF. The chain recombines TRDV2 with TRDJ1, with a possible D match to TRDD3 (5 bases). Germline V gives CDR1 GEAIGNYY, CDR2 EKD. The CDR3 has 19 residues.

Turning to this clone: This specimen includes other DNA sequences encoding the same CDR3. The gene calls are TRDV1 and TRDJ1; D possibly corresponds to TRDD3 (6 bases). V lost 0 bases and J lost 5, with 25 bases in between. This CDR3 is 19 amino acids long. The germline V gene has CDR1 TSWWSYY and CDR2 QGS. CDR3 residues: CALGELAPPDWWIQDKLIF. CDR3 nucleotides: TGTGCTCTTGGGGAACTCGCGCCCCCCGACTGGTGGATACAGGATAAACTCATCTTT.

This clone came up many times. Other DNA variants within this sample encode the same CDR3. The genes are TRDV3 and TRDJ1; D gene uncertain. From germline, CDR1 is TVYSNPD and CDR2 GDNSRS (reference sequence). V shed 4 bases and J shed 0 bases, with 18 bases lying between them. The CDR3 has 15 amino acids. CDR3 residues: CACSLRPLYTDKLIF. The DNA for the CDR3 is TGTGCCTGTTCACTCAGGCCGCTGTACACCGATAAACTCATCTTT. Full variable domain (remainder filled in from reference TRDV3 and TRDJ1): CDKVTQSSPDQTVASGSEVVLLCTYDTVYSNPDLFWYRIRPDYSFQFVFYGDNSRSEGADFTQGRFSVKHILTQKAFHLVISPVRTEDSATYYCACSLRPLYTDKLIFGKGTRVTVEP.

This clone was counted only a few times. The chain recombines TRDV1 with TRDJ1; 7 nucleotides match TRDD3. The J segment lost 2 bases and the V segment lost 9 bases, leaving 36 bases of the junction unmatched. The germline CDR1 and CDR2 sequences are TSWWSYY and QGS. This CDR3 region has 23 residues. The CDR3 DNA reads TGTGCTCTGCCAGGGGACGGCCCCAGGACGACCATGGGGGAGCCCATCGAGACCGATAAACTCATCTTT. Its translation: CALPGDGPRTTMGEPIETDKLIF.

This clone was observed many times. A read error may explain this, as a much larger clone is one base away. The chain couples TRDV2 to TRDJ1; tentatively, D is TRDD3 (6 bases). CDR1 GEAIGNYY and CDR2 EKD come from the germline V gene. This CDR3 has 13 residues. This chain's CDR3 is CAYDAIGGDKLIF. CDR3 sequence (DNA): TGTGCCTATGACGCTATCGGGGGAGATAAACTCATCTTT.

A note on this clone: This DNA's translation and the protein TCRdb lists, from a much larger clone, do not match at residue 4, likely due to a read error; the protein shown is translated from the DNA. The rearrangement joins TRDV1 to TRDJ1; the match to TRDD3 covers 13 bases. V shed 9 bases and J 0 bases; nucleotides not matched to a gene: 19. Germline CDR1 and CDR2: TSWWSYY and QGS. This CDR3 spans 20 amino acids. In DNA form, the CDR3 reads TGTGCTCTGCGGGGCTTCCTACCTGTACTGGGGGATACGGACACCGATAAACTCATCTTT. Encoded protein: CALRGFLPVLGDTDTDKLIF.